This T cell receptor beta chain was recovered during a study of T cells in localized non-small cell lung cancer. Produced via immunoSEQ multiplex PCR; TCRdb's table is partial and in-frame only. The repertoire consists of 60,000 to 75,000 clones, with 80% to 90% occurring once and the leading ten covering less than 5.5%. V lost 8 bases to trimming and J lost 4 bases, with 13 bases between them. Per germline, CDR1 LNHDA and CDR2 SQIVND (reference sequence). The CDR3 covers 13 residues. Overall study results and limits: Elevated circulating T cell density in blood was associated with longer overall survival. Exceeding tumor, uninvolved adjacent lung had the highest T cell clonality. Because sequencing included only one region (of the tumor), heterogeneity remains possible.

Notes on this clone: Antigen unknown.

The sequence derives from a man aged 40 to 69 with stage II lung adenocarcinoma. Sample: PBMCs, taken before any cancer treatment. The rearrangement joins TRBV19 to TRBJ2-3; weak D call: TRBD1 (6 bases). CDR3 DNA: TGTGCCAGTTCCACAGGGTCGCCAGATACGCAGTATTTT. It codes for CASSTGSPDTQYF.